This T cell receptor (beta chain) came from a study of T cell responses to AZD1222 COVID-19 vaccine. Findings and limits, study-wide: Among the donors, most were white British and more were female, and clonal diversity was possibly underestimated. The span of vaccine-associated CD4 TCRs extended across spike, with dominance at 160-218 and 743-854.

Sequencing used immunoSEQ multiplex PCR; TCRdb keeps in-frame clones, though not all of them. This sample carries 200,000 to 250,000 clones, roughly 91% of them seen once, and the ten largest clones take 0.9% to 1.1%. With regard to this clone: Its antigen remains unknown.

This CDR3 comprises 14 residues. The chain links TRBV1 to TRBJ1-1. TRBV1 is marked as a pseudogene. This TCR came from an adult in good health. Sequencing used peripheral blood, obtained on day 0 of MenACWY control vaccination. The chain's CDR3 is CTSSRTGGAVEAFF. In DNA, the CDR3 is TGCACCAGCAGCCGTACGGGGGGGGCGGTTGAAGCTTTCTTT.